The clone carrying this T cell receptor beta chain was detected once. The target antigen is unknown. The junction shows a germline mismatch at one end, possibly a read error. The data were obtained in a study of CD8+CD57+ T cells in acquired aplastic anemia. The overall study: An average of roughly 3 ug of DNA was obtained from sorted CD4+ and CD8+ cells. Broader study findings: With respect to CD8+ Simpson's diversity, patients and controls did not differ significantly. Shared by patients and controls, roughly 28 CD8+ CDR3s were abundant in patients.

Per the germline V gene, CDR1 is SGHRS and CDR2 is YFSETQ. The CDR3 runs 14 residues. Genomic DNA provided the template from which TCR beta VDJ and CDR3 profiles were obtained. TCRdb re-derived calls from the reads in MiXCR, one entry per CDR3 protein. Of approximately 380,000 distinct CDR3 sequences in the sample, approximately 70% were seen once. This clonotype was obtained from a human donor in good health, serving as a control. Sequencing was performed on sorted CD4+, CD8+, or CD8+CD57+ T cells (not recorded which) from PBMCs. V is TRBV5-1 and J is TRBJ1-3, with no clear D. The CDR3 DNA reads TGTGCCAGCAGCCCCCGTACTAATGGAAACACCATATATTTT. Residues: CASSPRTNGNTIYF.